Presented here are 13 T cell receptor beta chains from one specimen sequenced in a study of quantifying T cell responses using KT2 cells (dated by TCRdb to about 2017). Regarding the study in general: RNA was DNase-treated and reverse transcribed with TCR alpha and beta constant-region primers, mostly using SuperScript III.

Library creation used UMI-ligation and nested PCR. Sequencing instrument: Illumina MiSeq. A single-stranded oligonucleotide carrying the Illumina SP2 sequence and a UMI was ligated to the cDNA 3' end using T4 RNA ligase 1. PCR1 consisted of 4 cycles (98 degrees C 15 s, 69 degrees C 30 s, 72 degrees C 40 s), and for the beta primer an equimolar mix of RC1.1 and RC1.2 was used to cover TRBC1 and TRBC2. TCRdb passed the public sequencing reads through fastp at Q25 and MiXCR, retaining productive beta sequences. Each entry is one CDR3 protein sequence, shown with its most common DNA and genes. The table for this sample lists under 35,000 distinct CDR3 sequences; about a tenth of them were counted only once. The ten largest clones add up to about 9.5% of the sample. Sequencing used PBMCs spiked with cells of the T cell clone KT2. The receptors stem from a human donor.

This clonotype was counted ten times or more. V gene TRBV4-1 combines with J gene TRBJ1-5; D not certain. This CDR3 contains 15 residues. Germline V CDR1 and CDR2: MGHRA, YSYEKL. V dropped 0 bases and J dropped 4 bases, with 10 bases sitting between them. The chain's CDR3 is CASSQEGVSNQPQHF. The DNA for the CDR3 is TGCGCCAGCAGCCAAGAGGGAGTTTCGAATCAGCCCCAGCATTTT.

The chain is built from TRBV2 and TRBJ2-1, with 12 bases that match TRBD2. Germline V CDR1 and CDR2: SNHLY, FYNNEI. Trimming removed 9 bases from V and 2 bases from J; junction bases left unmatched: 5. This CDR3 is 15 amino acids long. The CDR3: CARGSSGGAYNEQFF. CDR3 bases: TGTGCCAGGGGATCTAGCGGGGGGGCCTACAATGAGCAGTTCTTC.

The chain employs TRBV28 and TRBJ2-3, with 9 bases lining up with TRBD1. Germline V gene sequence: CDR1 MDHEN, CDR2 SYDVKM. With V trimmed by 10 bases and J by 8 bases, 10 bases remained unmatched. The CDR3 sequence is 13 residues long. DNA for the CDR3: TGTGCCATCTCGGACAGGGGAATAGTTACGCAGTATTTT. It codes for CAISDRGIVTQYF.

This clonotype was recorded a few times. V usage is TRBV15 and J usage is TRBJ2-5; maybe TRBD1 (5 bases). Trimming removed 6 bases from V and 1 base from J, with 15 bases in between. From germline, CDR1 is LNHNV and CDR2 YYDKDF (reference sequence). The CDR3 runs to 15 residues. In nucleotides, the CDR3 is TGTGCCACCAGTGTTCTACCAGGGCCCCAAGAGACCCAGTACTTC. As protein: CATSVLPGPQETQYF.

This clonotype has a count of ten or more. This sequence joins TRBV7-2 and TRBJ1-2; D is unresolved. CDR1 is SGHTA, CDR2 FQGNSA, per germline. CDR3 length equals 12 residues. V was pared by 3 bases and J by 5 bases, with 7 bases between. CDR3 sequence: CASSFLAYGYTF. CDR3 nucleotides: TGTGCCAGCAGCTTTTTAGCTTATGGCTACACCTTC.

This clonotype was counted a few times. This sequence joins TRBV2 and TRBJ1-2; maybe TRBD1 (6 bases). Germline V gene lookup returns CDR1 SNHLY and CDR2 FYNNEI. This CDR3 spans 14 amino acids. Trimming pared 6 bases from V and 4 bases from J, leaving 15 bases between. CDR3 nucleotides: TGTGCCAGCAGAGAGGACAGTCGACTCTATGGCTACACCTTC. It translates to CASREDSRLYGYTF.

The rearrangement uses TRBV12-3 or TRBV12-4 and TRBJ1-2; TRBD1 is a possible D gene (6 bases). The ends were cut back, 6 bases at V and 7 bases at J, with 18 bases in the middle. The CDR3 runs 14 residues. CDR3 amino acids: CASSLQGSRRGYTF. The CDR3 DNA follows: TGTGCCAGCAGCTTACAGGGTTCGCGTCGTGGCTACACCTTC.

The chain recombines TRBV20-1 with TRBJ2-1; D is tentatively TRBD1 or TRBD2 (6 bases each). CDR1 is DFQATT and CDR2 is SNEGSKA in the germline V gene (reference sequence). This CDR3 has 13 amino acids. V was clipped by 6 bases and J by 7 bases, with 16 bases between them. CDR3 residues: CSAATGAGNEQFF. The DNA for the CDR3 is TGCAGTGCAGCCACGGGGGCGGGGAATGAGCAGTTCTTC.

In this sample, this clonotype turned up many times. CDR3 loop: CASGPGATDNQPQHF. The CDR3 DNA sequence: TGTGCTAGTGGTCCCGGAGCGACGGATAATCAGCCCCAGCATTTT. The rearrangement links TRBV12-5 to TRBJ1-5; D unclear. The CDR3 is made up of 15 amino acids. The germline V and J ends were trimmed by 5 bases and 4 bases, with 15 bases remaining between them. Germline CDR1 is LGHNT and CDR2 is FRNRAP. The variable domain in full, with the rest retrieved from reference TRBV12-5 and TRBJ1-5, is DARVTQTPRHKVTEMGQEVTMRCQPILGHNTVFWYRQTMMQGLELLAYFRNRAPLDDSGMPKDRFSAEMPDATLATLKIQPSEPRDSAVYFCASGPGATDNQPQHFGDGTRLSIL.

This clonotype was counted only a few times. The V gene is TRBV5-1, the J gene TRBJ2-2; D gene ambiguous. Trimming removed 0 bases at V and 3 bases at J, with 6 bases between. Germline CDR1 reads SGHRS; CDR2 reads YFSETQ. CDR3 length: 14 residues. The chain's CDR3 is CASSLALDTGELFF. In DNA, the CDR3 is TGCGCCAGCAGCTTGGCCCTGGACACCGGGGAGCTGTTTTTT.

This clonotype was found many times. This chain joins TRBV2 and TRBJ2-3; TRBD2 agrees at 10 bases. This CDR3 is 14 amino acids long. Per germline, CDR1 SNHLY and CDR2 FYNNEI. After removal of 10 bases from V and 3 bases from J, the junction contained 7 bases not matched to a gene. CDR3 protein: CATQRGGSTDTQYF. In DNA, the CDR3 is TGTGCCACCCAGCGGGGGGGCTCAACAGATACGCAGTATTTT.

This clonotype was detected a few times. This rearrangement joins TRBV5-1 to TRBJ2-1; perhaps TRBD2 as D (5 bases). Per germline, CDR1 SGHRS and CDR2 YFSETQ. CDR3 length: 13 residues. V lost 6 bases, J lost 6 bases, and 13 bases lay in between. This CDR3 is CASTPAGVNEQFF. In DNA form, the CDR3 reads TGCGCCAGCACACCCGCCGGGGTCAATGAGCAGTTCTTC.

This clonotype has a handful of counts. CDR3 in amino acids: CASSALGQAIFYNEQFF. The DNA for the CDR3 is TGTGCCAGCAGTGCCCTTGGACAGGCGATCTTCTACAATGAGCAGTTCTTC. This chain joins TRBV6-4 and TRBJ2-1; 7 positions match TRBD1. This CDR3 comprises 17 residues. J lost 3 bases, V lost 4 bases, and 12 bases had no gene match. Germline CDR1 MRHNA, CDR2 SNTAGT.